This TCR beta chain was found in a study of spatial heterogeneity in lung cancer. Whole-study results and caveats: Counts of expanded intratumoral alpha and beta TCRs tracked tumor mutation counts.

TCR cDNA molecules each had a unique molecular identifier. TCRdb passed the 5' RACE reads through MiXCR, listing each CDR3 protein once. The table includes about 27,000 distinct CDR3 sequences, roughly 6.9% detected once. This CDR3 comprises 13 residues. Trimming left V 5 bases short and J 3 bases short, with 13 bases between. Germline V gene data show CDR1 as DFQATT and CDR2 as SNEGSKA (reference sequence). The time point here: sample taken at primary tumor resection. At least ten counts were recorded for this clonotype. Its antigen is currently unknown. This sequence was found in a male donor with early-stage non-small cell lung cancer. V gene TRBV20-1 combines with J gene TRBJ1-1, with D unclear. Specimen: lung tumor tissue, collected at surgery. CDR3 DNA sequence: TGCAGTGCTTTGATATGGCGGGACACTGAAGCTTTCTTT. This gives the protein CSALIWRDTEAFF.